The source of this T cell receptor (beta chain) is a study of blood T cell repertoires in COVID-19. Across the study: COVID-19 samples collected from the United States, Italy and Spain covered acute and convalescent phases. T cells, B-cell-depleted T cells, or PBMCs supplied cDNA or gDNA.

All enrollees were roughly 18 to 89 years old and from about 25 US areas. Trimming cost V 4 bases and J 4 bases, with 4 bases left between them. Germline assignment: CDR1 SEHNR and CDR2 FQNEAQ (reference sequence). The CDR3 consists of 12 residues. Per the study methods: Amplifying reference gene primers gave estimates of nucleated cell counts. Method: immunoSEQ multiplex PCR; TCRdb's copy keeps in-frame clones and lacks some. V, J and clone size are those of that table, while D and trimming were read from the DNA. The table has fewer than 350,000 clones, around 90% seen once; the top ten hold under 3%.

The sample taken for sequencing was PBMCs or T cells enriched from blood (not recorded which). The TCR was taken from a woman aged 40 to 50 with acute COVID-19. J is TRBJ2-2 and V is TRBV7-9, with D unresolved. The CDR3: CASSYSTGELFF. Here the CDR3 DNA reads TGTGCCAGCAGCTACAGCACCGGGGAGCTGTTTTTT.